This is a list of T cell receptor beta chains from one sample in a study of molecular identifiers for immune sequencing clone quantification. Each CDR3 protein gets one entry after TCRdb re-called the PCR reads with MiXCR. The table has hundreds of thousands of distinct CDR3 sequences, 20% to 25% seen once; the top ten hold roughly 0.86%. Input material: naive CD8+ T cells from blood, with Jurkat cell RNA spiked in. These receptors all come from a human donor in good health. Some libraries in this study had Jurkat cell RNA spiked in. Each CDR3 is given without its conserved first and last residue. The order of the fields is clone size, J gene, CDR3 length, V gene, CDR3 protein. Clone size is given for some rows only: seen once, a few or many times, or a class if the clone is expanded.

>many|TRBJ1-5|11|TRBV20-1
SATGGAYQPQH
>NA|TRBJ2-7|12|TRBV7-9
ASSHPRDLYEQY
>many|TRBJ1-1|11|TRBV14
ASSQLTRTEAF
>NA|TRBJ2-5|14|TRBV7-9
ASSPESLAGIETQY
>many|TRBJ2-2|10|TRBV5-1
ASRRTTGELF
>NA|TRBJ2-3|15|TRBV19
ASSFLPGTGNADTQY
>NA|TRBJ2-4|14|TRBV7-9
ASSLARQPGVNIQY
>few|TRBJ1-5|13|TRBV10-3
AISDLDSHNQPQH
>many|TRBJ1-5|13|TRBV7-9
ASSLASAAWEPQH
>many|TRBJ2-7|13|TRBV4-3
ASSQDPRGSYEQY
>few|TRBJ2-1|14|TRBV4-1
ASSRGALAENNEQF
>many|TRBJ1-5|14|TRBV19
ASSIGDRGQGQPQH
>many|TRBJ1-2|12|TRBV27
ASTPLGTGYGYT
>few|TRBJ2-7|16|TRBV11-2
ASSRLTYRGPEDYEQY
>many|TRBJ2-3|15|TRBV7-2
ASSTGPSGGYTDTQY
>many|TRBJ2-4|10|TRBV7-9
ASSSPKNIQY
>many|TRBJ2-1|11|TRBV2
ASSDPLYNEQF
>few|TRBJ2-3|12|TRBV10-1
AISAGASTDTQY
>many|TRBJ2-2|13|TRBV5-1
ASRTGTTNTGELF
>many|TRBJ2-7|9|TRBV14
ASSHHYEQY
>NA|TRBJ2-1|13|TRBV4-1
VSSQWDRAGNEQF
>many|TRBJ2-7|12|TRBV5-6
ASSMGLRPYEQY
>many|TRBJ1-1|13|TRBV7-8
ASSPWGGRLTEAF
>NA|TRBJ2-2|12|TRBV11-2
ASSLALPIGELF
>many|TRBJ2-2|13|TRBV24-1
ATSDRRDRPGELF
>NA|TRBJ1-1|13|TRBV18
ASSPGGRLNTEAF
>many|TRBJ2-5|11|TRBV29-1
SVETGISETQY
>many|TRBJ2-7|11|TRBV6-1
ATTHRGAYEQY
>NA|TRBJ1-2|14|TRBV7-9
ASSWGQVGLNYGYT
>many|TRBJ1-1|11|TRBV19
ASSPGTGHEAF
>many|TRBJ2-6|15|TRBV28
ASTPGRSGSGANVLT
>many|TRBJ1-1|11|TRBV4-3
ASSQDRVAEAF
>many|TRBJ2-7|12|TRBV28
ASTIRTGYYEQY
>NA|TRBJ2-7|13|TRBV6-5
ASSVGGRAYYEQY
>many|TRBJ2-2|13|TRBV7-9
ASSSRDSRTGELF
>many|TRBJ2-3|10|TRBV19
ASSIRVDTQY